A selection of T cell receptor beta chains follows, all from one sample in a study of T-cell reconstitution after alpha-beta-depleted transplantation in children. TCRdb re-derived calls from the PCR reads in MiXCR, one entry per CDR3 protein. Here the sample spans roughly 500,000 distinct CDR3 sequences, over 25% being singletons. The specimen comprised PBMCs from the stem cell graft donor, sampled from the stem cell graft. The receptors shown here come from a human donor who donated a stem cell graft to a child with aplastic anemia. CDR3s include the opening cysteine and the closing phenylalanine or tryptophan. Clone size is given for some rows only: seen once, a few or many times, or a class if the clone is expanded.

CDR3aa	abundance	v_gene	j_gene
CSARPPTGGQTEAFF	NA	TRBV20-1	TRBJ1-1
CASSLTSGSTEQFF	many	TRBV5-1	TRBJ2-1
CASSVGTTTTNTGELFF	NA	TRBV9	TRBJ2-2
CASSFLQGGTYEQYF	NA	TRBV5-6	TRBJ2-7
CSARLAGGRSYNEQFF	NA	TRBV20-1	TRBJ2-1
CASSPSGETGVFYEQYF	NA	TRBV12-3/TRBV12-4	TRBJ2-7
CSVSFNRGETQYF	NA	TRBV29-1	TRBJ2-5
CASSQGTINQPQHF	few	TRBV4-3	TRBJ1-5
CASSDAPGQGATEAFF	NA	TRBV9	TRBJ1-1
CASSSTQRGQIQYF	NA	TRBV6-5	TRBJ2-4
CSAFGTSGRALNEQFF	few	TRBV29-1	TRBJ2-1
CAISDRDQGIGYEQYF	NA	TRBV10-3	TRBJ2-7
CASSPLGGSSYNEQFF	NA	TRBV6-1	TRBJ2-1
CASISRGPGSCQPQHF	NA	TRBV3-1	TRBJ1-5
CSVGAGDRGYTEAFF	few	TRBV20-1	TRBJ1-1
CASSSQGRGGTDTQYF	NA	TRBV5-6	TRBJ2-3
CASSWTRDLGGYTF	NA	TRBV5-6	TRBJ1-2
CASSPNLSNYGYTF	few	TRBV18	TRBJ1-2
CASSPHLNQPQHF	few	TRBV3-1	TRBJ1-5
CASSQVQGAGELFF	NA	TRBV14	TRBJ2-2
CAISESGGRYQPQHF	few	TRBV10-3	TRBJ1-5
CASTPGLETQYF	few	TRBV6-2/TRBV6-3	TRBJ2-5
CASSPHLQIRPWEGNTIYF	few	TRBV6-1	TRBJ1-3
CASSYWTSGRGSTDTQYF	NA	TRBV6-5	TRBJ2-3
CASSPHWDQETQYF	few	TRBV7-9	TRBJ2-5
CASSLAVAGVRAGELFF	NA	TRBV5-4	TRBJ2-2
CASSPLALQANTEAFF	few	TRBV7-2	TRBJ1-1
CASSNRTSGNTIYF	NA	TRBV6-2/TRBV6-3	TRBJ1-3
CASSLGGSVNNEQFF	NA	TRBV7-6	TRBJ2-1
CASSSRTRFNEQFF	NA	TRBV7-3	TRBJ2-1
CATEDRGYGYTF	few	TRBV6-5	TRBJ1-2
CASSLKQWVVGLAGTGVCEQYF	NA	TRBV12-3/TRBV12-4	TRBJ2-7
CASSPNYRLAGNTIYF	NA	TRBV27	TRBJ1-3
CASSLMGAGQFF	NA	TRBV12-3/TRBV12-4	TRBJ2-1
CAISSGGSDEQFF	NA	TRBV10-3	TRBJ2-1
CASSSSSGIYNEQFF	NA	TRBV27	TRBJ2-1
CASSRLGGNLNIQYF	NA	TRBV7-2	TRBJ2-4
CSVGVSNYGYTF	few	TRBV29-1	TRBJ1-2
CAISESLGETQYF	NA	TRBV10-3	TRBJ2-5
CASSSPGLAGNEQFF	NA	TRBV12-3/TRBV12-4	TRBJ2-1
CASSLDHVGNSGNTIYF	NA	TRBV11-2	TRBJ1-3
CASSRGIPPLHF	NA	TRBV7-9	TRBJ1-6
CAISGGGASGELFF	NA	TRBV10-3	TRBJ2-2
CATFPGSPTNEQFF	few	TRBV28	TRBJ2-1
CSARVQNEAFF	few	TRBV20-1	TRBJ1-1
CSARRTSVGTGELFF	few	TRBV20-1	TRBJ2-2
CSARDRIGTPDNQSSYEQYF	few	TRBV20-1	TRBJ2-7
CASSQDSEQGRWEAFF	NA	TRBV4-1	TRBJ1-1